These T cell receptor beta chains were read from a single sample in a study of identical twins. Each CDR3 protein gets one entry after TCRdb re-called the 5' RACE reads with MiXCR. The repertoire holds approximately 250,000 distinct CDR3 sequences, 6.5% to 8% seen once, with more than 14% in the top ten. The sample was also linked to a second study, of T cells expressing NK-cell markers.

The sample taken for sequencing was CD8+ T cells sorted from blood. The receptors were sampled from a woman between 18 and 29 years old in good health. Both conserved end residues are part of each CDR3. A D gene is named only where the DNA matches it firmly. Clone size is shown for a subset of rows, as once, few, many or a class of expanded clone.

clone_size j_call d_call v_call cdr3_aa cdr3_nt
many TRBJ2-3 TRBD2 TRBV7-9 CASSERLAGMTDTQYF TGTGCCAGCAGCGAACGACTAGCGGGAATGACAGATACGCAGTATTTT
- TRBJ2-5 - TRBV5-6 CASSLASVARETQYF TGTGCCAGCAGCTTGGCGAGCGTCGCCCGGGAGACCCAGTACTTC
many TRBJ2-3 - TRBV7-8 CASSGERLDTDTQYF TGTGCCAGCAGCGGAGAGAGACTTGACACAGATACGCAGTATTTT
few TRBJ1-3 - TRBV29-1 CSAPGDGNTIYF TGCAGCGCACCGGGCGATGGAAACACTATATATTTT
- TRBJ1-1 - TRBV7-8 CASSLVAEAFF TGTGCCAGCAGCTTAGTAGCTGAAGCTTTCTTT
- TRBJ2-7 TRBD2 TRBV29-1 CSTRTSGRHYEQYF TGCAGCACCAGGACTAGCGGGAGACATTACGAGCAGTACTTC
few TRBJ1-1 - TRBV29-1 CSVIGQWNTEAFF TGCAGCGTCATTGGACAGTGGAACACTGAAGCTTTCTTT
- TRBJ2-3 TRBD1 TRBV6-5 CASTSGQGTDTQYF TGTGCCAGCACTTCAGGACAGGGGACAGATACGCAGTATTTT
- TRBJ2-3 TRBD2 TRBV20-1 CSALFGASGTDTQYF TGCAGTGCTCTGTTCGGCGCTAGCGGGACAGATACGCAGTATTTT
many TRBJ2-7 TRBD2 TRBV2 CATGLVSYEQYF TGTGCCACGGGACTAGTTTCCTACGAGCAGTACTTC
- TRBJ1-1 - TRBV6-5 CASSYSNGNFEAFF TGTGCCAGCAGTTACTCGAACGGGAATTTTGAAGCTTTCTTT
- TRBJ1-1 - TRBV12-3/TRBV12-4 CASSLGVSAFF TGTGCCAGCAGTTTGGGGGTATCGGCTTTCTTT
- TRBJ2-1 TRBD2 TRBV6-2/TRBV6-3 CASSWEAGGLYNEQFF TGTGCCAGCAGTTGGGAAGCGGGAGGGCTGTACAATGAGCAGTTCTTC
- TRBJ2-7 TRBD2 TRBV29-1 CSVVGGRVYEQYF TGCAGCGTTGTTGGCGGGAGGGTTTACGAGCAGTACTTC
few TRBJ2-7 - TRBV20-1 CSARDWGQGNEQYF TGCAGTGCTAGAGATTGGGGCCAGGGCAACGAGCAGTACTTC
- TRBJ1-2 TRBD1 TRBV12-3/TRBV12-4 CASSEQGAPITINYGYTF TGTGCCAGCAGTGAACAGGGGGCCCCTATCACGATTAACTATGGCTACACCTTC
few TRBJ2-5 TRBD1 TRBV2 CASSYPGQGRKGQETQYF TGTGCCAGCAGTTACCCGGGACAGGGACGAAAAGGCCAAGAGACCCAGTACTTC
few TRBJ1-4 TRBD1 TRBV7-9 CASSLVAGGDEKLFF TGTGCCAGCAGCTTAGTCGCAGGGGGGGATGAAAAACTGTTTTTT
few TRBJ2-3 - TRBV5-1 CASSFEGGPTDTQYF TGCGCCAGCAGCTTCGAGGGCGGGCCCACAGATACGCAGTATTTT
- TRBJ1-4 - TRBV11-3 CASSSYEEGKLFF TGTGCCAGCAGCTCCTACGAGGAAGGAAAACTGTTTTTT
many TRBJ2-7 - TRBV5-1 CASSLEVADEQYF TGCGCCAGCAGCTTGGAGGTAGCAGACGAGCAGTACTTC
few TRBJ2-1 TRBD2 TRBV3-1 CASSQTGGSYNEQFF TGTGCCAGCAGCCAAACGGGGGGCTCCTACAATGAGCAGTTCTTC
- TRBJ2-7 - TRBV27 CASRPAGSYEQYF TGTGCCAGCAGGCCAGCGGGTAGCTACGAGCAGTACTTC
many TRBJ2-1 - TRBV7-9 CASSPRPTRSYNEQFF TGTGCCAGCAGCCCCCGGCCTACCAGGTCCTACAATGAGCAGTTCTTC
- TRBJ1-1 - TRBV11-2 CASSGDSGKAFF TGTGCCAGCAGCGGAGACTCAGGGAAAGCTTTCTTT
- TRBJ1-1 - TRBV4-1 CASTFRGGVNTEAFF TGCGCCAGCACCTTCCGAGGGGGGGTGAACACTGAAGCTTTCTTT
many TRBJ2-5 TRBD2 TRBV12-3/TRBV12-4 CASSLGSGKNEETQYF TGTGCCAGCAGTTTGGGTAGCGGGAAGAATGAGGAGACCCAGTACTTC
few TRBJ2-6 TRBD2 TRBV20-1 CSARDGGLASSGANVLTF TGCAGTGCTAGAGATGGGGGACTAGCGAGCTCTGGGGCCAACGTCCTGACTTTC